This TCR beta chain was recorded in a study of cytomegalovirus exposure and HLA in healthy donors. Primers included in the PCR were 60 Vbeta and 13 Jbeta primers. Using immunoSEQ multiplex PCR, the repertoire was profiled, and TCRdb retains in-frame clones only, with some absent. This listing includes about 83,000 clones. Trimming took 4 bases from V and 2 from J; bases not matched to a gene: 4. The CDR3 spans 14 residues. Germline values: CDR1 SGHVS, CDR2 FQNEAQ. This rearrangement joins TRBV7-8 to TRBJ2-7, with 8 positions matching TRBD2. The TCR comes from a man in his late teens or twenties in good health and CMV-seropositive. Sequencing used PBMCs. The CDR3 sequence: CASSYAGGTYEQYF. CDR3 DNA sequence: TGTGCCAGCAGCTACGCGGGAGGAACCTACGAGCAGTACTTC.